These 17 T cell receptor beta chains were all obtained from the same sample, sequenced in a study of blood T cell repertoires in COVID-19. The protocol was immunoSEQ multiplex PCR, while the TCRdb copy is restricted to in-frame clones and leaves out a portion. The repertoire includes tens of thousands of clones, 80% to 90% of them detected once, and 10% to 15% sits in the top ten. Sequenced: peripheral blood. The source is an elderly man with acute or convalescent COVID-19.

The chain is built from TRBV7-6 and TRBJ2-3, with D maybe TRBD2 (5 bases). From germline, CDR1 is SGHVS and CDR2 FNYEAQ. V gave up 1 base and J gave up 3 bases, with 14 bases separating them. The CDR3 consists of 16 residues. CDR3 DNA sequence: TGTGCCAGCAGCTTAGGGTCGGGGATTGGGACAGATACGCAGTATTTT. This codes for CASSLGSGIGTDTQYF. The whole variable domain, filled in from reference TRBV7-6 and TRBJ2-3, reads GAGVSQSPRYKVTKRGQDVALRCDPISGHVSLYWYRQALGQGPEFLTYFNYEAQQDKSGLPNDRFSAERPEGSISTLTIQRTEQRDSAMYRCASSLGSGIGTDTQYFGPGTRLTVL.

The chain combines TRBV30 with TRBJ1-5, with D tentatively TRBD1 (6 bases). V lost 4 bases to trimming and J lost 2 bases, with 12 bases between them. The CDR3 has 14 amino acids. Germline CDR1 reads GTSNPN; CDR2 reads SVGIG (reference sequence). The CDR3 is CAWTRGQGNQPQHF. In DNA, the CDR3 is TGTGCCTGGACCAGGGGCCAGGGCAATCAGCCCCAGCATTTT. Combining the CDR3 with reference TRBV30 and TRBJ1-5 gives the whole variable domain SQTIHQWPATLVQPVGSPLSLECTVEGTSNPNLYWYRQAAGRGLQLLFYSVGIGQISSEVPQNLSASRPQDRQFILSSKKLLLSDSGFYLCAWTRGQGNQPQHFGDGTRLSIL.

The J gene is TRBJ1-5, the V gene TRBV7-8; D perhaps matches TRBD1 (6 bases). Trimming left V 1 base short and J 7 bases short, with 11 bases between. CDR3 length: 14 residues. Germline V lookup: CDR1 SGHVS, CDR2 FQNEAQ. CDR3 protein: CASSLGQGKQPQHF. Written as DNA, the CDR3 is TGTGCCAGCAGCTTAGGGCAGGGGAAACAGCCCCAGCATTTT. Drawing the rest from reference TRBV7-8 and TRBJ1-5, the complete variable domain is GAGVSQSPRYKVAKRGQDVALRCDPISGHVSLFWYQQALGQGPEFLTYFQNEAQLDKSGLPSDRFFAERPEGSVSTLKIQRTQQEDSAVYLCASSLGQGKQPQHFGDGTRLSIL.

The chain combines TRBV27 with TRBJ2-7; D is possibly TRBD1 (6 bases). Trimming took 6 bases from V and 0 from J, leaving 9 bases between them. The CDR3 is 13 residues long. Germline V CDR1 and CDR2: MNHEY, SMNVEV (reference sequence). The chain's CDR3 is CASSTGTSYEQYF. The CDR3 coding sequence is TGTGCCAGCAGCACAGGGACCTCCTACGAGCAGTACTTC.

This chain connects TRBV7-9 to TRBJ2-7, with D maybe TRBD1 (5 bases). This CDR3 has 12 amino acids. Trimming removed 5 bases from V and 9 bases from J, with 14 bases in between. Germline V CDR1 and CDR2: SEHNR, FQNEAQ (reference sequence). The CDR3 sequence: CASSTKWGRQYF. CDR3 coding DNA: TGTGCCAGCAGCACAAAGTGGGGCCGGCAGTACTTC.

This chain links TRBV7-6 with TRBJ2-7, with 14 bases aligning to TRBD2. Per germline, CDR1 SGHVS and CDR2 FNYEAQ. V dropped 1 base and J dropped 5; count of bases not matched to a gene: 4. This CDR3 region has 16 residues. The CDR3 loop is CASSLETSGGGHEQYF. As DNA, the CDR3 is TGTGCCAGCAGCTTAGAGACTAGCGGGGGGGGCCACGAGCAGTACTTC.

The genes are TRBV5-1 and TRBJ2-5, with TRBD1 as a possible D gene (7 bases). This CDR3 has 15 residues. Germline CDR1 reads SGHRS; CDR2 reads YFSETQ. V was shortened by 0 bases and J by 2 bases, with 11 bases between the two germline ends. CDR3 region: CASSLAGGLQETQYF. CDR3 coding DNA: TGCGCCAGCAGCTTGGCAGGGGGGTTACAAGAGACCCAGTACTTC.

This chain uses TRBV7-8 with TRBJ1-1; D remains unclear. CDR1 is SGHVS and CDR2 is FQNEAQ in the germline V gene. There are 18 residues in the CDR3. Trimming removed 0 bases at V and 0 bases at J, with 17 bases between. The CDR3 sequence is CASSLATLGQALNTEAFF. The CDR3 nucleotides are TGTGCCAGCAGCTTAGCGACGCTGGGCCAGGCTTTGAACACTGAAGCTTTCTTT.

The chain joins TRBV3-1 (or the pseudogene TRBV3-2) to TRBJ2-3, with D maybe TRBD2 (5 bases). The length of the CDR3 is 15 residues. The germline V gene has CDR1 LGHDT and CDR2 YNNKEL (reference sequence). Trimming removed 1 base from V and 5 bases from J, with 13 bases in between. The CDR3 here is CASSQGDYQKDTQYF. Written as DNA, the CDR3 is TGTGCCAGCAGCCAAGGTGACTACCAAAAAGATACGCAGTATTTT.

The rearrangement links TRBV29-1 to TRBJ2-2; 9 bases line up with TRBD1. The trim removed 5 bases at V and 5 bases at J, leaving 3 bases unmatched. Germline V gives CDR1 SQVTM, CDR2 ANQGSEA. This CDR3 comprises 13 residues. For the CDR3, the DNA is TGCAGCGTTAGGACAGGGGAAACCGGGGAGCTGTTTTTT. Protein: CSVRTGETGELFF.

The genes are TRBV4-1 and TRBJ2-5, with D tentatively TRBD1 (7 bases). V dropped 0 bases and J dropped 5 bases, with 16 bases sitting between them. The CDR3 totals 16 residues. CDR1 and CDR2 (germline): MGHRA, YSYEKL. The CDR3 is CASSQDRTGGGETQYF. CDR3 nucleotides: TGCGCCAGCAGCCAAGATCGGACAGGAGGGGGGGAGACCCAGTACTTC.

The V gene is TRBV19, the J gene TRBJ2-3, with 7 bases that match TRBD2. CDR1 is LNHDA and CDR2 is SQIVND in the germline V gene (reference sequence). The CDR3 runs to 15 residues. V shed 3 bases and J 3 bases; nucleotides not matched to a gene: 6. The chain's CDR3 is CASSISSGETDTQYF. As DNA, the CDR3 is TGTGCCAGTAGTATTTCCAGCGGGGAAACAGATACGCAGTATTTT. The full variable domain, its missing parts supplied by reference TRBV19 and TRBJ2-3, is DGGITQSPKYLFRKEGQNVTLSCEQNLNHDAMYWYRQDPGQGLRLIYYSQIVNDFQKGDIAEGYSVSREKKESFPLTVTSAQKNPTAFYLCASSISSGETDTQYFGPGTRLTVL.

The CDR3, as DNA: TGTGCCAGCAGCCAAGCCGACAGGGTGGATAATTCACCCCTCCACTTT. Translating gives CASSQADRVDNSPLHF. The chain joins TRBV3-1 (or the pseudogene TRBV3-2) to TRBJ1-6; 7 bases fit TRBD1. The trim removed 1 base at V and 5 bases at J, leaving 5 bases unmatched. The CDR3 is 16 amino acids. Germline V gene sequence: CDR1 LGHDT, CDR2 YNNKEL (reference sequence).

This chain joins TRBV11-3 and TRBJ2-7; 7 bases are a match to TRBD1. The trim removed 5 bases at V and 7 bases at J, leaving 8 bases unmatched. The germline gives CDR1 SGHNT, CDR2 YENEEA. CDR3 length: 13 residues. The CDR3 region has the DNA TGTGCCAGCAGCCTGGGACAGACCGGAGAGCAGTACTTC. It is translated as CASSLGQTGEQYF.

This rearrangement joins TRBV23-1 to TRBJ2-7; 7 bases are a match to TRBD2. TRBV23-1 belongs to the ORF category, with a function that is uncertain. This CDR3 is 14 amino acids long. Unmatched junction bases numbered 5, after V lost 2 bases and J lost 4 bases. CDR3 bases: TGCGCCAGCAGTCAACGTCAGGGAGGGTACGAGCAGTACTTC. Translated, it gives CASSQRQGGYEQYF.

The CDR3 is CASSFGQKGVGELFF. The CDR3 DNA is TGTGCCAGCAGCTTTGGGCAAAAAGGGGTCGGGGAGCTGTTTTTT. V and J are TRBV11-2 and TRBJ2-2; D possibly corresponds to TRBD1 (5 bases). Germline CDR1 SGHAT, CDR2 FQNNGV. The V end was cut by 3 bases, the J end by 7 bases, with 15 bases between. There are 15 residues in the CDR3. The entire variable domain, with the rest obtained from reference TRBV11-2 and TRBJ2-2, is as follows: EAGVAQSPRYKIIEKRQSVAFWCNPISGHATLYWYQQILGQGPKLLIQFQNNGVVDDSQLPKDRFSAERLKGVDSTLKIQPAKLEDSAVYLCASSFGQKGVGELFFGEGSRLTVL.

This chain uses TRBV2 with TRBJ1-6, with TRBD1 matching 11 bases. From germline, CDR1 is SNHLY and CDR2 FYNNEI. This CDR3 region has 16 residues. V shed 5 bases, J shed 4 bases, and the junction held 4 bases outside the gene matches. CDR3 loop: CASSSGQGAYNSPLHF. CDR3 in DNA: TGTGCCAGCAGTTCCGGACAGGGGGCATATAATTCACCCCTCCACTTT.